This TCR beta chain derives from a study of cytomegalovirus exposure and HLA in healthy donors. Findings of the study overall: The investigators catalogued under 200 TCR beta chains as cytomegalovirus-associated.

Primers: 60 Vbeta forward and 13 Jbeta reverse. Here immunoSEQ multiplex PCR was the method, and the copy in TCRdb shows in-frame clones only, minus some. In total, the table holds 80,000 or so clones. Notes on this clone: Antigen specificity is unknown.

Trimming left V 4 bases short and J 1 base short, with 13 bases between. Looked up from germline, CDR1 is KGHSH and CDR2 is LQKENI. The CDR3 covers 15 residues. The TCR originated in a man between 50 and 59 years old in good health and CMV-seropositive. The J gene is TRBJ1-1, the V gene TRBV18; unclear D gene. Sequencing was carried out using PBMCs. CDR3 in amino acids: CASSRSGLSNTEAFF. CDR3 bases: TGTGCCAGCTCACGATCCGGACTTTCGAACACTGAAGCTTTCTTT.